Listed below are T cell receptor beta chains from one sample, sequenced in a study of tumor-infiltrating lymphocytes in oesophageal squamous cell carcinoma. TCRdb fed the PCR reads into MiXCR, producing one record per CDR3 protein. Seen here are about 10,000 distinct CDR3 sequences, more than 55% observed once, and the top ten hold 35%. Sequenced input: esophageal tumor tissue. Every receptor here comes from a male donor with esophageal squamous cell carcinoma. Both conserved end residues are part of each CDR3. A D gene is named only where the DNA matches it firmly. Rows may omit the clone size; those that give it use once, few, many or a size class.

j_call,clone_size,d_call,v_call,cdr3_aa,cdr3_nt
TRBJ2-2,.,.,TRBV7-2,CASNEWGGARHTGELFF,TGTGCCAGCAACGAATGGGGGGGGGCGCGCCACACCGGGGAGCTGTTTTTT
TRBJ2-7,.,.,TRBV7-8,CAIPGQNSYEQYF,TGTGCCATTCCGGGACAAAACTCCTACGAGCAGTACTTC
TRBJ2-4,few,.,TRBV7-3,CASSLGKGDIQYF,TGTGCCAGCAGCTTGGGGAAGGGAGACATTCAGTACTTC
TRBJ2-1,few,.,TRBV7-3,CASSLEYEQFF,TGTGCCAGCAGCTTAGAATATGAGCAGTTCTTC
TRBJ1-5,once,.,TRBV29-1,CSVGGSNQPQHF,TGCAGCGTCGGGGGGAGCAATCAGCCCCAGCATTTT
TRBJ2-6,.,.,TRBV4-2,CASSQERGSGANVLTF,TGTGCCAGCAGCCAAGAACGGGGCTCTGGGGCCAACGTCCTGACTTTC
TRBJ2-1,.,.,TRBV11-3,CASSLGGLASSYNEQFF,TGTGCCAGCAGCTTAGGGGGATTGGCTAGCTCCTACAATGAGCAGTTCTTC
TRBJ2-1,.,.,TRBV6-4,CASSDSAAGGNEQFF,TGTGCCAGCAGTGACTCCGCGGCCGGGGGCAATGAGCAGTTCTTC
TRBJ2-5,many,.,TRBV9,CASSVGLGQETQYF,TGTGCCAGCAGCGTAGGGCTGGGGCAAGAGACCCAGTACTTC
TRBJ1-3,.,.,TRBV7-4,CASSLAPLQTGGGQDTIYF,TGTGCCAGCAGCTTAGCCCCTCTGCAGACAGGTGGTGGTCAAGACACCATATATTTT
TRBJ1-3,.,.,TRBV11-2,CASSLVPGAGGNTIYF,TGTGCCAGCAGCTTAGTTCCAGGGGCGGGAGGAAACACCATATATTTT
TRBJ2-1,medium-sized,.,TRBV6-1,CASSEEVVSSYNEQFF,TGTGCCAGCAGTGAAGAAGTGGTGAGCTCCTACAATGAGCAGTTCTTC
TRBJ2-7,.,TRBD2,TRBV12-3/TRBV12-4,CASSSGSGGSSYEQYF,TGTGCCAGCAGTTCCGGTAGCGGGGGCTCCTCCTACGAGCAGTACTTC
TRBJ2-1,.,TRBD1,TRBV11-1,CASSRGQGAYNEQFF,TGTGCCAGCAGCCGGGGACAGGGGGCCTACAATGAGCAGTTCTTC
TRBJ2-1,.,.,TRBV7-8,CASSATAGGRYNEQFF,TGTGCCAGCTCCGCGACAGCCGGAGGGCGATACAATGAGCAGTTCTTC
TRBJ2-7,many,TRBD2,TRBV5-4,CASSLDRLAGQYF,TGTGCCAGCAGCTTGGATAGACTAGCGGGACAGTACTTC
TRBJ2-5,.,.,TRBV12-3/TRBV12-4,CASSWTPGDNEQYF,TGTGCCAGCAGTTGGACCCCCGGGGACAATGAGCAGTACTTC
TRBJ2-1,few,.,TRBV7-2,CASSLENTVRYNEQFF,TGTGCCAGCAGCTTAGAGAACACAGTAAGGTACAATGAGCAGTTCTTC
TRBJ2-7,.,TRBD2,TRBV7-3,CASSLTGPVTSGSSYEQYF,TGTGCCAGCAGCTTAACGGGTCCCGTTACTAGCGGGAGTTCCTACGAGCAGTACTTC
TRBJ2-2,medium-sized,.,TRBV7-3,CASSSGALGELFF,TGTGCCAGCAGCTCGGGGGCTCTCGGGGAGCTGTTTTTT
TRBJ2-7,medium-sized,.,TRBV10-3,CAISPSTSYEQYF,TGTGCCATCAGTCCTTCAACTAGCTACGAGCAGTACTTC
TRBJ2-1,few,TRBD2,TRBV6-1,CASSFLTSGRVGEQFF,TGTGCCAGCAGTTTTTTGACTAGCGGGAGAGTCGGTGAGCAGTTCTTC
TRBJ2-2,.,.,TRBV7-3,CASSFGLSTGELFF,TGTGCCAGCAGCTTTGGCCTCAGCACCGGGGAGCTGTTTTTT
TRBJ2-7,many,.,TRBV5-1,CASSLQGTFKGVTYEQYF,TGCGCCAGCAGCTTGCAGGGGACTTTCAAGGGGGTTACCTACGAGCAGTACTTC
TRBJ2-6,.,.,TRBV7-9,CASSSVPIWGSGANVLTF,TGTGCCAGCAGCTCAGTTCCAATCTGGGGCTCTGGGGCCAACGTCCTGACTTTC
TRBJ1-2,.,.,TRBV7-9,CASSLGGTTTDGYTF,TGTGCCAGCAGCTTAGGAGGGACAACCACAGATGGCTACACCTTC
TRBJ2-7,.,.,TRBV6-6,CASSYSVGSYEQYF,TGTGCCAGCAGTTACTCGGTAGGCTCCTACGAGCAGTACTTC
TRBJ2-7,few,.,TRBV12-3/TRBV12-4,CASSLERQLQERYEQYF,TGTGCCAGCAGTTTAGAAAGGCAGCTCCAAGAAAGATACGAGCAGTACTTC
TRBJ2-1,few,TRBD2,TRBV7-9,CASSLDGGLVGGEQFF,TGTGCCAGCAGCTTAGATGGGGGACTAGTAGGAGGTGAGCAGTTCTTC
TRBJ1-6,.,.,TRBV20-1,CSARLAGGIHEQYF,TGCAGTGCTCGACTAGCGGGAGGAATCCACGAGCAGTACTTT
TRBJ1-1,.,.,TRBV10-2,CASRWGGETEAFF,TGCGCCAGCAGATGGGGGGGCGAAACTGAAGCTTTCTTT
TRBJ2-5,few,TRBD2,TRBV7-9,CASSSPRLAGGLSPGTQYF,TGTGCCAGCAGCTCCCCCAGACTAGCGGGGGGCCTATCGCCAGGGACCCAGTACTTC
TRBJ2-6,.,.,TRBV18,CASSNTGPGANVLTF,TGTGCCAGCTCAAACACAGGACCTGGGGCCAACGTCCTGACTTTC
TRBJ2-3,few,TRBD2,TRBV7-8,CASGLAAGTDTQYF,TGTGCCAGCGGACTAGCGGCGGGCACAGATACGCAGTATTTT
TRBJ2-5,.,TRBD2,TRBV12-3/TRBV12-4,CASSSGTSGDNEQYF,TGTGCCAGCAGTTCCGGGACTAGCGGAGACAATGAGCAGTACTTC
TRBJ2-7,medium-sized,TRBD1,TRBV27,CASSPRTGSYEQYF,TGTGCCAGCAGTCCCCGGACAGGCAGCTACGAGCAGTACTTC
TRBJ2-3,.,.,TRBV5-4,CASSLGAGGEQYF,TGTGCCAGCAGCTTGGGGGCAGGCGGCGAGCAGTACTTT
TRBJ2-5,.,.,TRBV11-2,CASSNALAEETQYF,TGTGCCAGCAGCAACGCGTTAGCGGAAGAGACCCAGTACTTC
TRBJ2-6,.,.,TRBV7-8,CASSPGPFNVLTF,TGTGCCAGCAGCCCGGGCCCCTTCAACGTCCTGACTTTC
TRBJ2-7,.,TRBD1,TRBV6-1,CASRPGTGAYEQYF,TGTGCCAGCAGACCCGGGACAGGGGCGTACGAGCAGTACTTC